The following is a TCR beta chain sequence with its context. The record originates from a study of blood T cell repertoires in COVID-19. Study at large: From the United States, Italy and Spain came samples of acute and convalescent COVID-19.

Using immunoSEQ multiplex PCR, the repertoire was profiled, and TCRdb retains in-frame clones only, with some absent. In the table there are fewer than 100,000 clones, roughly 86% of which are singletons. The sequence came from a human donor with acute or convalescent COVID-19. The donor label of this sample is uncertain. The sample consisted of peripheral blood.

CDR3 DNA sequence: TGTGCCAGCAGCCAAGATCCCGGACTTACCGGGGAGCTGTTTTTT. This gives the protein CASSQDPGLTGELFF. This chain joins TRBV3-1 (or the pseudogene TRBV3-2) and TRBJ2-2; the D gene is possibly TRBD2 (5 bases). CDR1 is LGHDT, CDR2 YNNKEL, per germline (reference sequence). Trimming pared 0 bases from V and 5 bases from J, leaving 10 bases between. This CDR3 is built from 15 residues.